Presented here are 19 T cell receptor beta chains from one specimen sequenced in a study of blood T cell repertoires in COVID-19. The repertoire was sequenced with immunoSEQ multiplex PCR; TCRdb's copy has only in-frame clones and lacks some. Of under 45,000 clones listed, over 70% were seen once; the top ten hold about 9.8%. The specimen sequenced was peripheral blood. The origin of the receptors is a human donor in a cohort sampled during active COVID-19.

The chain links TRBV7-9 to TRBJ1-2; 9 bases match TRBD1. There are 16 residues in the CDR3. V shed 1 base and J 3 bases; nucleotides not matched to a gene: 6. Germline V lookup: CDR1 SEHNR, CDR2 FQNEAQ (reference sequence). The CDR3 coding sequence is TGTGCCAGCAGCTTAGGAGGGACAGGGCCGGACTATGGCTACACCTTC. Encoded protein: CASSLGGTGPDYGYTF.

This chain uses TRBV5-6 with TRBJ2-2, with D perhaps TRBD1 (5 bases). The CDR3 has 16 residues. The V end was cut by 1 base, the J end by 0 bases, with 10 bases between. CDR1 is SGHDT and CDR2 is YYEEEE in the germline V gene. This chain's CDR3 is CASSLYAGSNTGELFF. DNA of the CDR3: TGTGCCAGCAGCTTGTACGCAGGGTCGAACACCGGGGAGCTGTTTTTT.

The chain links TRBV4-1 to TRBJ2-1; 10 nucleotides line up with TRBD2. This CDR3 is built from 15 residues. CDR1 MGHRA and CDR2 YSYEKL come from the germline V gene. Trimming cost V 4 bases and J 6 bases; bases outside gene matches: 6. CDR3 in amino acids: CASSPASGSSNEQFF. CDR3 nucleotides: TGCGCCAGCAGCCCCGCTAGCGGGAGCTCCAATGAGCAGTTCTTC.

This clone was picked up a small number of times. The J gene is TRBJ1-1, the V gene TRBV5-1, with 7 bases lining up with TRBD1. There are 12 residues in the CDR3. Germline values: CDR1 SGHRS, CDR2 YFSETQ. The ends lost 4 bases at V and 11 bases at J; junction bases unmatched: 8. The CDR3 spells CASSREQGRAFF. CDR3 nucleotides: TGCGCCAGCAGCCGGGAACAGGGGAGGGCTTTCTTT.

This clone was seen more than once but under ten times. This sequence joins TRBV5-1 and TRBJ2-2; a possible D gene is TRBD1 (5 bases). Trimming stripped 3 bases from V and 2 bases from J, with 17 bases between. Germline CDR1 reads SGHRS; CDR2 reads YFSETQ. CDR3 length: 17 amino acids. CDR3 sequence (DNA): TGCGCCAGCAGCTCCTGGGGCCCATCTACAAACACCGGGGAGCTGTTTTTT. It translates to CASSSWGPSTNTGELFF.

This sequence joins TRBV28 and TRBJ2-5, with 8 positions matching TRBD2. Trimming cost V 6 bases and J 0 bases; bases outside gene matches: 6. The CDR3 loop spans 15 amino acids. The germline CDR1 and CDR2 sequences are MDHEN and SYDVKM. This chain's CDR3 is CASSNGGRHQETQYF. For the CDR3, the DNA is TGTGCCAGCAGCAATGGCGGGAGGCACCAAGAGACCCAGTACTTC.

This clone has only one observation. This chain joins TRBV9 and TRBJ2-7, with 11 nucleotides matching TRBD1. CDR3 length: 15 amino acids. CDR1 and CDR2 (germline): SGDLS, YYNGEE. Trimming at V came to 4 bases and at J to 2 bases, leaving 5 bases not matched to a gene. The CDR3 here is CASSSGDRGTYEQYF. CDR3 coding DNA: TGTGCCAGCAGCTCGGGGGACAGGGGGACCTACGAGCAGTACTTC.

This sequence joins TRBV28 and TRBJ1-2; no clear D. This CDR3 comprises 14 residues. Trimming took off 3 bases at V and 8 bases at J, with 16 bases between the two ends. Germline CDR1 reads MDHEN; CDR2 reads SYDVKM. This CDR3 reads CASSLWGTGGGYTF. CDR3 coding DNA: TGTGCCAGCAGTTTGTGGGGAACCGGAGGGGGCTACACCTTC.

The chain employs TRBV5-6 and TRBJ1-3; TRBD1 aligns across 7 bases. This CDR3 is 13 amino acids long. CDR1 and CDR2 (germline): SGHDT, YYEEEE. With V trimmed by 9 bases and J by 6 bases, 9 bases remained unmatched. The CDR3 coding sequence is TGTGCCACCACCCGGCAGGGGGTAAACACCATATATTTT. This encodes CATTRQGVNTIYF.

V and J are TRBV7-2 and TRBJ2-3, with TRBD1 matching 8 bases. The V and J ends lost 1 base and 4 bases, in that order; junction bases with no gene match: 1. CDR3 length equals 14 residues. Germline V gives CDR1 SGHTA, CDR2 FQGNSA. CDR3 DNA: TGTGCCAGCAGCTTAGTGGGACAGGCAGATACGCAGTATTTT. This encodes CASSLVGQADTQYF.

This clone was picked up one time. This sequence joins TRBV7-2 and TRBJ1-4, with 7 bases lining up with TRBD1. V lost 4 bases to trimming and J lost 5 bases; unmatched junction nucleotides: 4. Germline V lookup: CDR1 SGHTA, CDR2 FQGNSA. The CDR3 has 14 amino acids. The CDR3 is CASSSGGQNEKLFF. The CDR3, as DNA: TGTGCCAGCAGCTCAGGGGGACAGAATGAAAAACTGTTTTTT.

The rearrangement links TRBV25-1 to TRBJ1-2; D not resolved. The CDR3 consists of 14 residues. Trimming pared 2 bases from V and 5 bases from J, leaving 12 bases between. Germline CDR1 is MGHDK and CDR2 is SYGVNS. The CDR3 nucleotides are TGTGCCAGCAGTGAACGGGGAGCGGGGTATGGCTACACCTTC. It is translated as CASSERGAGYGYTF.

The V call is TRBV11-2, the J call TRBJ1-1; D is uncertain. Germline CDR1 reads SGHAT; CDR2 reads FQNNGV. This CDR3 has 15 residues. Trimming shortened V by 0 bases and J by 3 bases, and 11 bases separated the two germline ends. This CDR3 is CASSLEVGRDTEAFF. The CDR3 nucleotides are TGTGCCAGCAGCTTAGAAGTAGGGAGGGACACTGAAGCTTTCTTT.

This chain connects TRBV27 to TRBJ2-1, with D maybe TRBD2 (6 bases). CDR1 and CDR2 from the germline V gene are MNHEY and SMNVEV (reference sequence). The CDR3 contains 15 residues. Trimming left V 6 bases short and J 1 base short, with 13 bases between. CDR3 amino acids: CASRSGTPSYNEQFF. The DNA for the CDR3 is TGTGCCAGCAGATCCGGGACTCCATCCTACAATGAGCAGTTCTTC.

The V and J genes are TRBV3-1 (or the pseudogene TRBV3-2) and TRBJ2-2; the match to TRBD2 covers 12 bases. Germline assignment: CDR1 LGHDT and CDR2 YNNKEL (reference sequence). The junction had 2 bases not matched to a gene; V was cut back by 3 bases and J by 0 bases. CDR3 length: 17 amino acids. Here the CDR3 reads CASSQGLAGPNTGELFF. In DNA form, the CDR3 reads TGTGCCAGCAGCCAGGGACTAGCGGGTCCGAACACCGGGGAGCTGTTTTTT.

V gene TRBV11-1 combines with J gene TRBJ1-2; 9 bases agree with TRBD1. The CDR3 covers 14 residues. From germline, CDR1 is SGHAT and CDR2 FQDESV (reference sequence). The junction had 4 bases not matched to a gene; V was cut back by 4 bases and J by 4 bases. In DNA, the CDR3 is TGTGCCAGCAGCTATGGACAGGGGATCTATGGCTACACCTTC. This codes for CASSYGQGIYGYTF. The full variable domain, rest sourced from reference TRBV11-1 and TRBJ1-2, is EAEVAQSPRYKITEKSQAVAFWCDPISGHATLYWYRQILGQGPELLVQFQDESVVDDSQLPKDRFSAERLKGVDSTLKIQPAELGDSAMYLCASSYGQGIYGYTFGSGTRLTVV.

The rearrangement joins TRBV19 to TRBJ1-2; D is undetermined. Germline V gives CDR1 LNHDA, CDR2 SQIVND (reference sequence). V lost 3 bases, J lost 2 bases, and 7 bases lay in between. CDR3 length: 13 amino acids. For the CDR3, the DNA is TGTGCCAGTAGTATGCGGGCGAACTATGGCTACACCTTC. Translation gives CASSMRANYGYTF.

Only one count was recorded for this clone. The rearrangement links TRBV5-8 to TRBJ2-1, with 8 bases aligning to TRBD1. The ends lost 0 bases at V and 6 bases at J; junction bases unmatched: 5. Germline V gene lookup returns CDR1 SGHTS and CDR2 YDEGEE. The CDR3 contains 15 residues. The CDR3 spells CASSLEGQGFNEQFF. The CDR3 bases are TGTGCCAGCAGCTTGGAAGGACAGGGCTTCAATGAGCAGTTCTTC. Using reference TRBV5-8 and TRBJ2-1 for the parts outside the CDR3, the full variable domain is EAGVTQSPTHLIKTRGQQATLRCSPISGHTSVYWYQQALGLGLQFLLWYDEGEERNRGNFPPRFSGRQFPNYSSELNVNALELEDSALYLCASSLEGQGFNEQFFGPGTRLTVL.

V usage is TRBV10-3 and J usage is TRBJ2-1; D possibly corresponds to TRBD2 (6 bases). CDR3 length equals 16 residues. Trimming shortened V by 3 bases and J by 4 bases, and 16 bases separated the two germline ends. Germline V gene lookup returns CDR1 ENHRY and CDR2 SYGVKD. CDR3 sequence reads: CAISERPPGVYNEQFF. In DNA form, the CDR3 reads TGTGCCATCAGTGAACGACCCCCGGGGGTTTACAATGAGCAGTTCTTC.